This T cell receptor beta chain came from a study of cytomegalovirus exposure and HLA in healthy donors. Study findings and constraints: The study designated some 180 TCR beta chains cytomegalovirus-associated.

CDR1 SNHLY and CDR2 FYNNEI come from the germline V gene. V was pared by 3 bases and J by 5 bases, with 8 bases of the junction left unmatched. This CDR3 comprises 16 residues. In the case of this clone: Antigen unknown.

It was with 60 Vbeta and 13 Jbeta primers that the PCR ran. Produced via immunoSEQ multiplex PCR; TCRdb's table is partial and in-frame only. The table shows around 150,000 clones, with about 80% occurring only once. Sequencing was performed on PBMCs. This receptor was taken from a man younger than 40 in good health and CMV-seropositive. The chain couples TRBV2 to TRBJ2-1, with TRBD2 identical over 9 bases. The CDR3 nucleotides are TGTGCCAGCAGTGAGACTCCGGGACTAGCAGACAATGAGCAGTTCTTC. Translating it yields CASSETPGLADNEQFF.